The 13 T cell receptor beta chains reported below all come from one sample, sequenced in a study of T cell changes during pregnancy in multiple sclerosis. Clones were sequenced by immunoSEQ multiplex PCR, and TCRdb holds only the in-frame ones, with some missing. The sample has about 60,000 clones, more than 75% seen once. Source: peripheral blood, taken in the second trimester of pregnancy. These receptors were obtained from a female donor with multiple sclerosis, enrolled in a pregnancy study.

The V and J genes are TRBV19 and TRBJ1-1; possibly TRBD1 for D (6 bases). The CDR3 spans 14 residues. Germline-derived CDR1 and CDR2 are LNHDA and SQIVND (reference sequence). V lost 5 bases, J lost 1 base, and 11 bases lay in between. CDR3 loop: CASSRGQPNTEAFF. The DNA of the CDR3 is TGTGCCAGTAGTCGAGGACAGCCGAACACTGAAGCTTTCTTT.

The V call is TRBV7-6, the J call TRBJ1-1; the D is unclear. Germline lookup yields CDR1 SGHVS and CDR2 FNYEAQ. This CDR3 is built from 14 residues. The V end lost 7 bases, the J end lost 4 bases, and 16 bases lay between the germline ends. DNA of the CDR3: TGTGCCAGCACCCAGGCGGGGTTGGGCACTGAAGCTTTCTTT. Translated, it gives CASTQAGLGTEAFF.

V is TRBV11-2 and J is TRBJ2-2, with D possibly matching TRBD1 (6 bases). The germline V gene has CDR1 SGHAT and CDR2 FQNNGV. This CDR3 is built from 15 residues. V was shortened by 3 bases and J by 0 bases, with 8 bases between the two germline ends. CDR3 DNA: TGTGCCAGCAGCTTCTCAGGGGCGAACACCGGGGAGCTGTTTTTT. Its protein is CASSFSGANTGELFF. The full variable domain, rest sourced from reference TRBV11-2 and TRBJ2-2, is EAGVAQSPRYKIIEKRQSVAFWCNPISGHATLYWYQQILGQGPKLLIQFQNNGVVDDSQLPKDRFSAERLKGVDSTLKIQPAKLEDSAVYLCASSFSGANTGELFFGEGSRLTVL.

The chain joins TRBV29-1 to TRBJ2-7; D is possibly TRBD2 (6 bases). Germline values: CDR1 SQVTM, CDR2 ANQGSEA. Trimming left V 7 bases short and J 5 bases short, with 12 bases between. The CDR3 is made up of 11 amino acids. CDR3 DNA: TGCAGCGGTATCTCTAGCGACGAGCAGTACTTC. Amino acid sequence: CSGISSDEQYF.

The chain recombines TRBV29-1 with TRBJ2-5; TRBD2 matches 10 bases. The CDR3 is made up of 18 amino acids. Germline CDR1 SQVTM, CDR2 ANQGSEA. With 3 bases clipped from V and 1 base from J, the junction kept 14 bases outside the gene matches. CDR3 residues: CSVDGLAGARARQETQYF. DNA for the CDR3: TGCAGCGTTGATGGGCTAGCGGGGGCCAGGGCCCGCCAAGAGACCCAGTACTTC.

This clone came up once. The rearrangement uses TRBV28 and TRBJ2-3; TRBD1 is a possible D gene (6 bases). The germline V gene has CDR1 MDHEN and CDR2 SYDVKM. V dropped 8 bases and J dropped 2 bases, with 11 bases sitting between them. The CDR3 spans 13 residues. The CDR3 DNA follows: TGTGCCAGCTGGGACATTACCACAGATACGCAGTATTTT. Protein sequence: CASWDITTDTQYF. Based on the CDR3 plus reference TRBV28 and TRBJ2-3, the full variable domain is DVKVTQSSRYLVKRTGEKVFLECVQDMDHENMFWYRQDPGLGLRLIYFSYDVKMKEKGDIPEGYSVSREKKERFSLILESASTNQTSMYLCASWDITTDTQYFGPGTRLTVL.

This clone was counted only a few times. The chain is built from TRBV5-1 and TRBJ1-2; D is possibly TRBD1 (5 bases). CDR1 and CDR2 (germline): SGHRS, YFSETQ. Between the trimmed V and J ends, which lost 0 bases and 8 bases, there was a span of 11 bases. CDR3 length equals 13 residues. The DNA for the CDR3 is TGCGCCAGCAGCTTGGCGGGGGTAGGAGGCTACACCTTC. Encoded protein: CASSLAGVGGYTF. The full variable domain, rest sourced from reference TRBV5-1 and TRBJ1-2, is KAGVTQTPRYLIKTRGQQVTLSCSPISGHRSVSWYQQTPGQGLQFLFEYFSETQRNKGNFPGRFSGRQFSNSRSEMNVSTLELGDSALYLCASSLAGVGGYTFGSGTRLTVV.

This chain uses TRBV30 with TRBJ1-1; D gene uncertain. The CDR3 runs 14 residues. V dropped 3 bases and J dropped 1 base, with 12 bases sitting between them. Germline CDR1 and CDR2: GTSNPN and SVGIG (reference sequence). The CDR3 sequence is CAWRGDGKNTEAFF. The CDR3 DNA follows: TGTGCCTGGAGGGGCGACGGGAAGAACACTGAAGCTTTCTTT.

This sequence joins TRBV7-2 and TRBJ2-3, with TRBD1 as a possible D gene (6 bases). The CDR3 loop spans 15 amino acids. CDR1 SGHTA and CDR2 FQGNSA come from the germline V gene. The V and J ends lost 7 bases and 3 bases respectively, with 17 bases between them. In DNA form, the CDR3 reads TGTGCCAGCAAACAGGGCGCCCGGTATACAGATACGCAGTATTTT. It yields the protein CASKQGARYTDTQYF.

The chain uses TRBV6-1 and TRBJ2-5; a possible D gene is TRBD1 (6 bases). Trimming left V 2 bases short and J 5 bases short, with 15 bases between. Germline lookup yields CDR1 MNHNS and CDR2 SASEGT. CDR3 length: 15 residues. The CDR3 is CASSETNREGETQYF. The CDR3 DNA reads TGTGCCAGCAGTGAAACGAACAGGGAAGGCGAGACCCAGTACTTC.

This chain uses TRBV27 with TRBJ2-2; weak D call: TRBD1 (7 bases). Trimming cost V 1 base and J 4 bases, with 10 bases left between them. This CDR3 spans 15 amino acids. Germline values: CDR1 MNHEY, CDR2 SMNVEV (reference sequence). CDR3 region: CASSLYQGGTGELFF. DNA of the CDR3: TGTGCCAGCAGTTTATACCAGGGGGGCACCGGGGAGCTGTTTTTT.

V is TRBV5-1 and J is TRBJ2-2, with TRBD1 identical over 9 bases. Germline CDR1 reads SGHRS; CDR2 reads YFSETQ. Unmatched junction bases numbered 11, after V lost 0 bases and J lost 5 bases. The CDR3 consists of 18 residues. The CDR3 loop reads CASSLDGTGGSGTGELFF. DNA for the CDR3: TGCGCCAGCAGCTTGGATGGTACAGGGGGCTCCGGAACCGGGGAGCTGTTTTTT.

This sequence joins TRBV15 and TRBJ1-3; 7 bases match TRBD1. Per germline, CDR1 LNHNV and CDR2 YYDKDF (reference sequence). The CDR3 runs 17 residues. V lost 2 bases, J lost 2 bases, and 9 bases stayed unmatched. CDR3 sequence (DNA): TGTGCCACCAGCAGATCCGTTAGACAGGGCGCTGGAAACACCATATATTTT. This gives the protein CATSRSVRQGAGNTIYF.